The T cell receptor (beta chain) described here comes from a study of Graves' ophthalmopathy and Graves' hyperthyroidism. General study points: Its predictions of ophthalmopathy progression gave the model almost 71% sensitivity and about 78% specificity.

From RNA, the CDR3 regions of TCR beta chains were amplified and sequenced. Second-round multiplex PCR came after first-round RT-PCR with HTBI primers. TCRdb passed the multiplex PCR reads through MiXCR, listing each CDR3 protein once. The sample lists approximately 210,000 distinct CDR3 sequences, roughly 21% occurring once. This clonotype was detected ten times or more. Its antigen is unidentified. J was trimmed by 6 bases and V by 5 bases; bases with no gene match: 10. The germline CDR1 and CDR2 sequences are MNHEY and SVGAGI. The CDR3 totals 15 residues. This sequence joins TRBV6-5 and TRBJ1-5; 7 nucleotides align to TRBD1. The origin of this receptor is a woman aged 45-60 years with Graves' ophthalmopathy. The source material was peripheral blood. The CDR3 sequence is CASSIDRAVGQPQHF. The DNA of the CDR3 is TGTGCCAGCAGTATCGACAGGGCTGTTGGTCAGCCCCAGCATTTT.